Following are 28 T cell receptor beta chains from one sample sequenced in a study of radiotherapy plus CTLA-4 blockade in lung cancer (dated by TCRdb to the late 2010s). The receptor library was made with the immunoSEQ multiplex PCR assay. TCRdb took over this immuneACCESS table, retaining in-frame rearrangements with V and J assigned. Such tables are incomplete; in checked studies, under half of the missing clones stem from an unresolved V gene, and the remainder is unexplained. The sample table lists tens of thousands of clones, around 86% of them with a count of one. The biggest ten clones account for roughly 22% of the sample. The sequences come from peripheral blood, collected from a patient treated with radiotherapy plus ipilimumab. Source of these receptors: a human donor with non-small cell lung cancer whose response to radiotherapy plus ipilimumab could not be evaluated.

This sequence joins TRBV7-8 and TRBJ2-7, with D hard to call. There are 13 residues in the CDR3. V lost 1 base to trimming and J lost 6 bases, with 10 bases between them. Germline V CDR1 and CDR2: SGHVS, FQNEAQ. CDR3 sequence: CASSLVSSGEQYF. The CDR3, as DNA: TGTGCCAGCAGCTTAGTATCCTCGGGCGAGCAGTACTTC.

The chain joins TRBV13 to TRBJ2-7; D gene ambiguous. Germline V gives CDR1 PRHDT, CDR2 FYEKMQ (reference sequence). V lost 6 bases and J lost 0, with 9 bases in between. The CDR3 covers 13 residues. In DNA form, the CDR3 reads TGTGCCAGCAGTCCTAGAAGCTCCTACGAGCAGTACTTC. Encoded protein: CASSPRSSYEQYF.

The rearrangement uses TRBV6-1 and TRBJ2-3, with D unresolved. CDR3 length: 14 residues. Germline CDR1 MNHNS, CDR2 SASEGT. V lost 2 bases and J lost 1, with 7 bases in between. The CDR3 DNA reads as TGTGCCAGCAGTGAACGTACAGGCACAGATACGCAGTATTTT. Its translation is CASSERTGTDTQYF.

The chain uses TRBV27 and TRBJ2-7; the match to TRBD2 covers 8 bases. V lost 8 bases to trimming and J lost 6 bases; unmatched junction nucleotides: 3. CDR1 is MNHEY and CDR2 is SMNVEV in the germline V gene (reference sequence). The CDR3 spans 11 residues. CDR3 coding DNA: TGTGCCAGCTCGGGGGGGGGCGAGCAGTACTTC. Translated, it gives CASSGGGEQYF.

This chain connects TRBV18 to TRBJ2-7; 9 bases are shared with TRBD2. J lost 2 bases, V lost 4 bases, and 9 bases had no gene match. CDR1 is KGHSH, CDR2 LQKENI, per germline. The CDR3 is 16 amino acids. This chain's CDR3 is CASSRLSGRPAYEQYF. Here the CDR3 DNA reads TGTGCCAGCTCACGCCTGAGCGGGAGGCCCGCCTACGAGCAGTACTTC.

On this clone: One junction end disagrees with the germline gene, perhaps due to a read error. The CDR3 DNA reads as TGTGCCAGCAGCGTAGCGGGGCCGACAAATACGCAGTATTTT. Encoded protein: CASSVAGPTNTQYF. This chain joins TRBV7-9 and TRBJ2-3; 8 nucleotides align to TRBD2. The CDR3 covers 14 residues. CDR1 is SEHNR and CDR2 is FQNEAQ in the germline V gene (reference sequence).

The chain carries TRBV5-1 and TRBJ2-1, with a weak D call TRBD1 (6 bases). CDR1 SGHRS and CDR2 YFSETQ come from the germline V gene. There are 13 residues in the CDR3. Trimming pared 6 bases from V and 8 bases from J, leaving 15 bases between. The CDR3 region has the DNA TGCGCCAGCATCGGGTCAGGGGTTTATGAGCAGTTCTTC. Its protein is CASIGSGVYEQFF.

This chain connects TRBV6-1 to TRBJ2-3; D may be TRBD1 (5 bases). Germline V gives CDR1 MNHNS, CDR2 SASEGT. V lost 5 bases and J 1 base, leaving 13 bases between the germline ends. This CDR3 comprises 15 residues. CDR3 nucleotides: TGTGCCAGCAGTTTAGAACAGACAGGCACAGATACGCAGTATTTT. It yields the protein CASSLEQTGTDTQYF.

This chain connects TRBV7-3 to TRBJ2-1, with D tentatively TRBD2 (6 bases). Looked up from germline, CDR1 is SGHTA and CDR2 is FQGTGA. The CDR3 has 13 residues. Trimming took 7 bases from V and 3 from J, leaving 10 bases between them. CDR3 sequence reads: CASKSGDYNEQFF. The CDR3 DNA follows: TGTGCCAGCAAGTCGGGGGACTACAATGAGCAGTTCTTC.

The chain uses TRBV5-4 and TRBJ2-7; TRBD1 agrees at 7 bases. CDR1 and CDR2 from the germline V gene are SGHNT and YYREEE (reference sequence). With 4 bases clipped from V and 3 bases from J, the junction kept 1 base outside the gene matches. The length of the CDR3 is 12 residues. The CDR3 is CASSRDSYEQYF. The CDR3 region has the DNA TGTGCCAGCAGCCGGGACAGCTACGAGCAGTACTTC.

This chain connects TRBV6-1 to TRBJ2-1; 7 bases match TRBD2. The V gene end was trimmed by 4 bases and the J gene end by 7 bases; junction bases not matched to a gene: 13. The germline gives CDR1 MNHNS, CDR2 SASEGT. CDR3 length: 16 amino acids. The CDR3 sequence is CASSVGSGWGGNEQFF. The CDR3 DNA is TGTGCCAGCAGTGTCGGTAGCGGGTGGGGTGGAAATGAGCAGTTCTTC.

The CDR3 region has the DNA TGTGCCAGCTCACCACCGATGGGTCTACAGTACGAGCAGTACTTC. Its translation: CASSPPMGLQYEQYF. V and J are TRBV18 and TRBJ2-7; D call uncertain. The CDR3 has 15 amino acids. The germline V gene encodes CDR1 KGHSH and CDR2 LQKENI. Trimming removed 0 bases from V and 4 bases from J, with 13 bases in between.

V is TRBV19 and J is TRBJ2-2, with 8 nucleotides matching TRBD1. Looked up from germline, CDR1 is LNHDA and CDR2 is SQIVND (reference sequence). After removal of 1 base from V and 4 bases from J, the junction contained 2 bases not matched to a gene. CDR3 length: 15 amino acids. The CDR3 is CASSIGQGTTGELFF. CDR3 nucleotides: TGTGCCAGTAGTATAGGACAGGGGACCACCGGGGAGCTGTTTTTT.

The chain couples TRBV11-2 to TRBJ2-5; TRBD2 matches 7 bases. The junction had 5 bases not matched to a gene; V was cut back by 2 bases and J by 11 bases. The CDR3 length is 12 residues. Germline CDR1 reads SGHAT; CDR2 reads FQNNGV. CDR3 bases: TGTGCCAGCAGCTTAAACGGGCGGGAGCAGTACTTC. The encoded protein is CASSLNGREQYF.

The J gene is TRBJ2-7, the V gene TRBV28; maybe TRBD1 (6 bases). Germline assignment: CDR1 MDHEN and CDR2 SYDVKM. The CDR3 is 18 residues long. Trimming cost V 6 bases and J 3 bases, with 27 bases left between them. This CDR3 reads CASRIRTGGSGINYEQYF. As DNA, the CDR3 is TGTGCCAGCAGGATAAGGACTGGGGGCAGCGGAATAAACTACGAGCAGTACTTC.

By share, this clone ranks as medium-sized. The chain is built from TRBV7-2 and TRBJ2-3; TRBD2 agrees at 12 bases. The germline V gene has CDR1 SGHTA and CDR2 FQGNSA. With V trimmed by 4 bases and J by 5 bases, 4 bases remained unmatched. This CDR3 region has 15 residues. The CDR3 spells CASSSSGRALDTQYF. CDR3 coding DNA: TGTGCCAGCAGCTCTAGCGGGAGGGCCCTAGATACGCAGTATTTT.

This chain connects TRBV19 to TRBJ2-2; D possibly corresponds to TRBD1 (5 bases). The CDR3 contains 17 residues. The germline CDR1 and CDR2 sequences are LNHDA and SQIVND (reference sequence). V was pared by 3 bases and J by 3 bases, with 17 bases between. The CDR3 region has the DNA TGTGCCAGTAGTATCCCTCCCCCCGACAGCTACACCGGGGAGCTGTTTTTT. Protein sequence: CASSIPPPDSYTGELFF.

The chain carries TRBV11-2 and TRBJ2-4, with D possibly TRBD1 on 7 matching bases. The CDR3 is 16 amino acids. Between the trimmed V and J ends, which lost 5 bases and 2 bases, there was a span of 16 bases. Per germline, CDR1 SGHAT and CDR2 FQNNGV. CDR3 sequence: CASSPRGALTKNIQYF. CDR3 bases: TGTGCCAGCAGCCCCAGGGGGGCGCTAACCAAAAACATTCAGTACTTC.

J is TRBJ1-6 and V is TRBV6-6; D remains unclear. CDR1 is MNHNY, CDR2 SVGAGI, per germline (reference sequence). The CDR3 is 13 residues long. V dropped 1 base and J dropped 5 bases, with 3 bases sitting between them. The CDR3 DNA reads TGTGCCAGCAGTTACTTAGATAATTCACCCCTCCACTTT. Translated, it gives CASSYLDNSPLHF.

The V gene is TRBV12-2, the J gene TRBJ2-7; the table gives TRBD1 as D, unverified against the DNA. TRBV12-2 is classified as a pseudogene. CDR3 size: 12 residues. CDR3 amino acids: CAGKGQTYEQYF. The CDR3 DNA follows: TGTGCAGGCAAGGGACAGACCTACGAGCAGTACTTC.

The CDR3 loop is CASSQLKGQGPNEKLFF. The CDR3 nucleotides read TGCGCCAGCAGCCAATTAAAGGGACAGGGGCCTAATGAAAAACTGTTTTTT. The V and J genes are TRBV4-1 and TRBJ1-4, with 10 nucleotides matching TRBD1. CDR1 and CDR2 from the germline V gene are MGHRA and YSYEKL. CDR3 length equals 17 residues. J gave up 3 bases and V 2 bases, and 6 bases lay outside the gene matches.

CDR3 amino acids: CATTTGLFTGELFF. CDR3 DNA sequence: TGTGCCACTACGACAGGGCTATTCACCGGGGAGCTGTTTTTT. The genes are TRBV10-3 and TRBJ2-2; the match to TRBD1 covers 7 bases. Germline V gene sequence: CDR1 ENHRY, CDR2 SYGVKD. CDR3 length: 14 amino acids. V shed 10 bases and J 4 bases; nucleotides not matched to a gene: 9.

In this sample, this clone turned up once. The V call is TRBV27, the J call TRBJ1-1; TRBD1 is a possible D gene (6 bases). The CDR3 sequence is 13 residues long. Germline assignment: CDR1 MNHEY and CDR2 SMNVEV (reference sequence). V lost 7 bases, J lost 4 bases, and 13 bases lay in between. This CDR3 is CASKGHQSTEAFF. CDR3 nucleotide sequence: TGTGCCAGCAAGGGACACCAGTCCACTGAAGCTTTCTTT.

The chain is built from TRBV6-1 and TRBJ1-1, with 8 bases lining up with TRBD1. The V segment lost 3 bases and the J segment 4 bases; nucleotides outside the gene matches: 13. The CDR3 is made up of 17 amino acids. Germline V gene data show CDR1 as MNHNS and CDR2 as SASEGT. CDR3 nucleotides: TGTGCCAGCAGTGAGGTTTCGGTACAGGGGGGATTCACTGAAGCTTTCTTT. It yields the protein CASSEVSVQGGFTEAFF.

V and J are TRBV10-3 and TRBJ2-5, with 7 bases lining up with TRBD1. The CDR3 contains 13 residues. CDR1 and CDR2 (germline): ENHRY, SYGVKD. After removal of 11 bases from V and 5 bases from J, the junction contained 11 bases not matched to a gene. In DNA, the CDR3 is TGTGCCGCCGCCCTCTTACAGGGGGAGACCCAGTACTTC. This translates into CAAALLQGETQYF.

This chain uses TRBV27 with TRBJ2-1; D is possibly TRBD2 (6 bases). The V end was cut by 5 bases, the J end by 4 bases, with 12 bases between. The CDR3 is 14 residues long. Germline V gene data show CDR1 as MNHEY and CDR2 as SMNVEV (reference sequence). The CDR3: CASSPTSSYNEQFF. CDR3 nucleotide sequence: TGTGCCAGCAGTCCCACTAGCAGTTACAATGAGCAGTTCTTC.

V and J are TRBV7-2 and TRBJ1-4; D possibly corresponds to TRBD1 (6 bases). V was clipped by 5 bases and J by 7 bases, with 11 bases between them. The CDR3 contains 13 residues. Germline V CDR1 and CDR2: SGHTA, FQGNSA. The CDR3 DNA follows: TGTGCCAGCAGCCCCGGGGGGGCTGAAAAACTGTTTTTT. This gives the protein CASSPGGAEKLFF.

The V gene is TRBV28, the J gene TRBJ2-5; TRBD2 agrees at 9 bases. The end of the DNA fits TRBJ2-7 better, so the J call may be wrong. The V gene's germline CDR1 is MDHEN and CDR2 SYDVKM. The CDR3 runs to 16 residues. This chain's CDR3 is CASSSGTGLAFYEQYF. The CDR3 nucleotides are TGTGCCAGCAGTTCCGGGACGGGACTAGCTTTCTACGAGCAGTACTTC.